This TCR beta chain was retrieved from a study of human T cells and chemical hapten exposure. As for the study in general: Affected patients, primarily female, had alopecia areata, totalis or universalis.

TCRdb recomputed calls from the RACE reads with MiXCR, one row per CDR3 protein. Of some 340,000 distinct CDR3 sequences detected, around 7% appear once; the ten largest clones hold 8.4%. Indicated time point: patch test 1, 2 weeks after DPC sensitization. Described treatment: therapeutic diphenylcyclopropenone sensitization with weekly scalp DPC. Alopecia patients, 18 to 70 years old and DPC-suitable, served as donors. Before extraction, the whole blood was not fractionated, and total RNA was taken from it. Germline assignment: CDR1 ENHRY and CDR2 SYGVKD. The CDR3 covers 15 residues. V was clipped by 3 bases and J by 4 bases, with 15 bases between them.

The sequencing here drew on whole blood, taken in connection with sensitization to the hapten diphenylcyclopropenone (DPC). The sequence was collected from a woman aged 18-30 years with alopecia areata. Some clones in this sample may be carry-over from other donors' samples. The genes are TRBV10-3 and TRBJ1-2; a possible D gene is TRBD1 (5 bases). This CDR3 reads CAISEGDGQTYGYTF. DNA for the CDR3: TGTGCCATCAGTGAAGGGGATGGGCAAACCTATGGCTACACCTTC.